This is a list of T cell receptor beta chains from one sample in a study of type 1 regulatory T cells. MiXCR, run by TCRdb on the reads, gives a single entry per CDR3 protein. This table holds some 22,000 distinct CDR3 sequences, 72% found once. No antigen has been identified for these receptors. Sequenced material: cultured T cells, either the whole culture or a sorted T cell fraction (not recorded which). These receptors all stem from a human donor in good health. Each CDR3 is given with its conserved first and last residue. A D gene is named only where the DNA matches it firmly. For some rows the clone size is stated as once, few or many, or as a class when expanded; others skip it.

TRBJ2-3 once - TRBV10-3 CAISPTSVTDTQYF TGTGCCATCAGTCCCACTAGTGTCACAGATACGCAGTATTTT
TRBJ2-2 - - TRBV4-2 CASSQLDPGVNTGELFF TGTGCCAGCAGCCAGTTAGACCCGGGGGTGAACACCGGGGAGCTGTTTTTT
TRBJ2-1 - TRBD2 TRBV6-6 CASSYSRLAGDEQFF TGTGCCAGCAGTTACTCGCGGCTAGCGGGGGATGAGCAGTTCTTC
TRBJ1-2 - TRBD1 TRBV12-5 CASGLNRDRGLIVSGYTF TGTGCTAGTGGTTTGAACCGGGACAGGGGGCTTATAGTGAGTGGCTACACCTTC
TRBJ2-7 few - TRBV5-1 CASSLARRAFSYEQYF TGCGCCAGCAGCTTGGCCAGACGGGCTTTCTCCTACGAGCAGTACTTC
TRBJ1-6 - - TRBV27 CASSSREDSPLHF TGTGCCAGCAGTTCCAGGGAAGACTCACCCCTCCACTTT
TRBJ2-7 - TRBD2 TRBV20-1 CSGTSGYEQYF TGCAGTGGTACTAGCGGATACGAGCAGTACTTC
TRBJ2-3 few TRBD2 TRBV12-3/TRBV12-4 CASSPTGGVGDTQYF TGTGCCAGCAGCCCCACGGGGGGAGTCGGAGATACGCAGTATTTT
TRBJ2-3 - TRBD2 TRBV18 CASSSLAGGATDTQYF TGTGCCAGCTCATCGCTAGCGGGGGGAGCCACAGATACGCAGTATTTT
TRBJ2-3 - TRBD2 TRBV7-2 CASRPPPGLAGGPADTQYF TGTGCCAGCAGACCACCGCCGGGACTAGCGGGGGGGCCGGCAGATACGCAGTATTTT
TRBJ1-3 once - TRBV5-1 CASSTGGWRNTIYF TGCGCCAGCAGCACCGGAGGGTGGAGAAACACCATATATTTT
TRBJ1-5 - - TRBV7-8 CASSLRGRNQPQHF TGTGCCAGCAGCTTAAGAGGGCGCAATCAGCCCCAGCATTTT
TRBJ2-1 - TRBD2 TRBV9 CASSVEASGNEQFF TGTGCCAGCAGCGTAGAGGCTAGCGGGAATGAGCAGTTCTTC
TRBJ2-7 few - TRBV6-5 CASSYVVGSYEQYF TGTGCCAGCAGTTATGTGGTGGGGAGTTACGAGCAGTACTTC
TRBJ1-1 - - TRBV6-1 CASTRNTEAFF TGTGCCAGCACAAGGAACACTGAAGCTTTCTTT
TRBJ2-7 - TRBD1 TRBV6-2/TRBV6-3 CASGSGQGANEQYF TGTGCCAGCGGATCGGGACAGGGCGCAAACGAGCAGTACTTC
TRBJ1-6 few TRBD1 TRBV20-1 CSARAPGQPNSPLHF TGCAGTGCTAGAGCTCCGGGACAGCCTAATTCACCCCTCCACTTT
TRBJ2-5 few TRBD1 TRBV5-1 CASSRTGGNQETQYF TGCGCCAGCAGCAGGACAGGGGGTAACCAAGAGACCCAGTACTTC
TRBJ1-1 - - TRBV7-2 CASSLRRTVNTEAFF TGTGCCAGCAGCTTAAGAAGGACAGTTAACACTGAAGCTTTCTTT
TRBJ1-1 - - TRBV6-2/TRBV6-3 CASSYPIGMNTEAFF TGTGCCAGCAGTTACCCGATAGGGATGAACACTGAAGCTTTCTTT
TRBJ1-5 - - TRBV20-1 CSARTGRSGPQHF TGCAGTGCTAGGACAGGACGATCGGGGCCCCAGCATTTT
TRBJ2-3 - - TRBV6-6 CASSYPYGNLDTQYF TGTGCCAGCAGTTACCCGTATGGCAATTTAGATACGCAGTATTTT
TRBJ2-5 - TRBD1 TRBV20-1 CSARGQGPEETQYF TGCAGTGCTAGAGGACAGGGACCAGAAGAGACCCAGTACTTC
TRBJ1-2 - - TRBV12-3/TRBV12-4 CASSLSTSYGYTF TGTGCCAGCAGTTTGTCCACGTCCTATGGCTACACCTTC
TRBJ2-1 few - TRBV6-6 CASSLKNEQFF TGTGCCAGCAGCCTTAAGAATGAGCAGTTCTTC
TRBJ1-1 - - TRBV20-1 CSAGNSGYENTEAFF TGCAGTGCTGGAAATTCAGGGTACGAGAACACTGAAGCTTTCTTT
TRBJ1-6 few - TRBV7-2 CASSFRQKNSPLHF TGTGCCAGCAGCTTTCGACAGAAAAATTCACCCCTCCACTTT
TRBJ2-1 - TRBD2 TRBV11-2 CASSLDRASGGYEQFF TGTGCCAGCAGCTTAGATCGGGCTAGCGGGGGGTATGAGCAGTTCTTC
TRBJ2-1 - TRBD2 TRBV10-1 CASSQFSGGTYNEQFF TGCGCCAGCAGCCAATTTAGCGGGGGGACCTACAATGAGCAGTTCTTC
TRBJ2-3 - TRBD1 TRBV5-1 CASSTGQGAGDTQYF TGCGCCAGCAGCACGGGACAGGGGGCAGGGGATACGCAGTATTTT